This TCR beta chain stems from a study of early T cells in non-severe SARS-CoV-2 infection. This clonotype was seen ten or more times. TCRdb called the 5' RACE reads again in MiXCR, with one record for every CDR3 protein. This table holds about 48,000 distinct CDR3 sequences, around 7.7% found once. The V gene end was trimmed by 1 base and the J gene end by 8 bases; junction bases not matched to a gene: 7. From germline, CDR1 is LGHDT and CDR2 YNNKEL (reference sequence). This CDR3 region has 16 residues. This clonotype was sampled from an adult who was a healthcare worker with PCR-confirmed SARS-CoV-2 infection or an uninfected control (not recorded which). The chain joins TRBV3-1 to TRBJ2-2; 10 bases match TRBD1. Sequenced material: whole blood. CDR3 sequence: CASSQASGQGPGELFF. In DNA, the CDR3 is TGTGCCAGCAGCCAAGCCTCGGGACAGGGGCCAGGGGAGCTGTTTTTT.